Following are 4 T cell receptor beta chains from one sample sequenced in a study of Graves' ophthalmopathy and Graves' hyperthyroidism. The authors amplified TCR beta CDR3 regions, and they did so from RNA transcripts for repertoire sequencing. First-round RT-PCR with HTBI primers preceded a second-round multiplex PCR. TCRdb redid the calling of the multiplex PCR reads with MiXCR, one entry per CDR3 protein. Of 900,000 to 1,200,000 distinct CDR3 sequences listed, 35% to 45% are singletons. Sequenced sample: peripheral blood or thyroid tissue (not recorded which). These receptors all come from an adult man with Graves' hyperthyroidism.

This clonotype was recorded many times. The chain has TRBV14 and TRBJ2-7; D is perhaps TRBD1 (6 bases). Germline lookup yields CDR1 SGHDN and CDR2 FVKESK. The CDR3 is made up of 13 amino acids. The V end lost 1 base, the J end lost 2 bases, and 6 bases lay between the germline ends. CDR3 protein: CASSQGQAYEQYF. The CDR3 region has the DNA TGTGCCAGCAGCCAAGGACAGGCCTACGAGCAGTACTTC. Using reference TRBV14 and TRBJ2-7 for the parts outside the CDR3, the full variable domain is EAGVTQFPSHSVIEKGQTVTLRCDPISGHDNLYWYRRVMGKEIKFLLHFVKESKQDESGMPNNRFLAERTGGTYSTLKVQPAELEDSGVYFCASSQGQAYEQYFGPGTRLTVT.

This clonotype has a count of ten or more. The chain is built from TRBV7-9 and TRBJ2-7; D is ambiguous. CDR1 SEHNR and CDR2 FQNEAQ come from the germline V gene (reference sequence). The CDR3 runs 15 residues. Trimming left V 1 base short and J 2 bases short, with 12 bases between. The CDR3 region is CASSLEATPAYEQYF. DNA of the CDR3: TGTGCCAGCAGCTTAGAAGCGACACCAGCCTACGAGCAGTACTTC. The variable domain in full, completed from reference TRBV7-9 and TRBJ2-7, reads DTGVSQNPRHKITKRGQNVTFRCDPISEHNRLYWYRQTLGQGPEFLTYFQNEAQLEKSRLLSDRFSAERPKGSFSTLEIQRTEQGDSAMYLCASSLEATPAYEQYFGPGTRLTVT.

The rearrangement links TRBV9 to TRBJ2-7; TRBD1 is a possible D gene (5 bases). CDR3 length: 15 amino acids. The germline V gene encodes CDR1 SGDLS and CDR2 YYNGEE. Trimming cost V 2 bases and J 0 bases, with 12 bases left between them. The CDR3 protein is CASSVGAIGSYEQYF. Written as DNA, the CDR3 is TGTGCCAGCAGCGTTGGGGCCATCGGCTCCTACGAGCAGTACTTC.

At least ten counts were recorded for this clonotype. This chain connects TRBV7-9 to TRBJ2-5; tentative D call: TRBD1 (5 bases). This CDR3 has 15 amino acids. Germline CDR1 reads SEHNR; CDR2 reads FQNEAQ (reference sequence). The V end was cut by 7 bases, the J end by 5 bases, with 20 bases between. The CDR3 DNA follows: TGTGCCAGCATCCTGCGCCTGAACAAGGGGGAGACCCAGTACTTC. As protein: CASILRLNKGETQYF.